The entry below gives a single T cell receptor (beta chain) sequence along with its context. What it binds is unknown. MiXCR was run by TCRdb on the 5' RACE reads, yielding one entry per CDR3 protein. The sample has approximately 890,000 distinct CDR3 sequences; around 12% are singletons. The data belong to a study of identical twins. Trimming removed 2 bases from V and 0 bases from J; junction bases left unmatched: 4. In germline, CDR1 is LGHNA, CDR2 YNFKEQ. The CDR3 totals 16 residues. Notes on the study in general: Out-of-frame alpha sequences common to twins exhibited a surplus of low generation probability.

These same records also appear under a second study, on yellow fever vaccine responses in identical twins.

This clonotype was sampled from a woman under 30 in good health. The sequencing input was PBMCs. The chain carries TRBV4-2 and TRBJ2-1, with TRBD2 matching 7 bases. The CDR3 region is CASSQTGTTSYNEQFF. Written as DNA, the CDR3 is TGTGCCAGCAGCCAAACCGGGACTACCTCCTACAATGAGCAGTTCTTC.